A single sample is the source of the 32 T cell receptor beta chains below, sequenced in a study of cytomegalovirus exposure and HLA in healthy donors. Primers for the PCR totalled 60 Vbeta and 13 Jbeta. Using immunoSEQ multiplex PCR, the repertoire was profiled, and TCRdb retains in-frame clones only, with some absent. The table records roughly 200,000 clones, roughly 85% of them present only once. The material sequenced was PBMCs. The receptors shown here come from a woman aged 45-60 years in good health and CMV-seronegative.

This chain joins TRBV11-3 and TRBJ2-6; D possibly corresponds to TRBD2 (7 bases). Germline CDR1 SGHNT, CDR2 YENEEA. This CDR3 contains 16 residues. Trimming removed 4 bases at V and 1 base at J, with 11 bases between. The CDR3 sequence: CASSSQGGSGANVLTF. The DNA for the CDR3 is TGTGCCAGCAGCTCACAGGGAGGGTCTGGGGCCAACGTCCTGACTTTC.

This clone has only a few counts. This sequence joins TRBV2 and TRBJ2-7; D uncertain. Per germline, CDR1 SNHLY and CDR2 FYNNEI. V lost 2 bases and J lost 4, with 6 bases in between. CDR3 length equals 12 residues. The CDR3 reads CASSESSYEQYF. Written as DNA, the CDR3 is TGTGCCAGCAGTGAAAGCTCATACGAGCAGTACTTC.

The table lists this clone with a count of one. The V call is TRBV7-8, the J call TRBJ1-1, with 7 bases matching TRBD1. The V segment lost 5 bases and the J segment 5 bases; nucleotides outside the gene matches: 2. Germline CDR1 reads SGHVS; CDR2 reads FQNEAQ. The CDR3 is made up of 12 amino acids. CDR3 amino acids: CASSRGQTEAFF. In nucleotides, the CDR3 is TGTGCCAGCAGCAGGGGGCAAACTGAAGCTTTCTTT.

The table lists this clone with a few counts. The same CDR3 also results from other DNA sequences found in this sample. This chain links TRBV5-1 with TRBJ2-1; perhaps TRBD1 as D (6 bases). The CDR3 has 15 amino acids. With 0 bases removed from V and 4 bases from J, the gap between germline ends came to 11 bases. Germline V gives CDR1 SGHRS, CDR2 YFSETQ. The CDR3 DNA follows: TGCGCCAGCAGCTTGGTTGGGGGCACATACAATGAGCAGTTCTTC. Residues: CASSLVGGTYNEQFF.

This chain links TRBV7-3 with TRBJ2-1, with D perhaps matching TRBD1 (6 bases). Per the germline V gene, CDR1 is SGHTA and CDR2 is FQGTGA. V was pared by 5 bases and J by 2 bases, with 16 bases between. This CDR3 contains 16 residues. The CDR3 DNA reads TGTGCCAGCAGCCCCCGTTACAGGGTACCCTACAATGAGCAGTTCTTC. It specifies CASSPRYRVPYNEQFF.

The chain recombines TRBV28 with TRBJ2-5; TRBD1 might be the D (6 bases). This CDR3 has 14 residues. Trimming left V 5 bases short and J 4 bases short, with 14 bases between. The V gene's germline CDR1 is MDHEN and CDR2 SYDVKM. DNA for the CDR3: TGTGCCAGCAGTGTCACAGGGTCCCGAGAGACCCAGTACTTC. It codes for CASSVTGSRETQYF.

V gene TRBV27 combines with J gene TRBJ2-7; weak D call: TRBD1 (6 bases). Germline V lookup: CDR1 MNHEY, CDR2 SMNVEV (reference sequence). This CDR3 comprises 15 residues. The V end lost 0 bases, the J end lost 1 base, and 10 bases lay between the germline ends. This chain's CDR3 is CASSLSGGHSYEQYF. The CDR3 DNA reads as TGTGCCAGCAGTTTATCAGGGGGTCATTCCTACGAGCAGTACTTC.

The gene calls are TRBV2 and TRBJ2-7; the D gene is possibly TRBD2 (5 bases). Deletions cut 6 bases from V and 0 bases from J, with 15 bases between. Germline assignment: CDR1 SNHLY and CDR2 FYNNEI. The CDR3 length is 15 residues. CDR3 sequence (DNA): TGTGCCAGCAGCGGACTTTGGTCAAGCTCCTACGAGCAGTACTTC. It translates to CASSGLWSSSYEQYF.

The V and J genes are TRBV27 and TRBJ1-1; no firm D call. The CDR3 has 14 amino acids. Germline lookup yields CDR1 MNHEY and CDR2 SMNVEV (reference sequence). V shed 7 bases and J shed 7 bases, with 19 bases lying between them. DNA of the CDR3: TGTGCCAGCAAGTGGGGAGAAGGGCCCCTTGAAGCTTTCTTT. This codes for CASKWGEGPLEAFF.

The rearrangement uses TRBV19 and TRBJ2-2; D remains unclear. The germline V and J ends were trimmed by 5 bases and 3 bases, with 10 bases remaining between them. CDR1 is LNHDA, CDR2 SQIVND, per germline (reference sequence). The CDR3 has 14 amino acids. DNA for the CDR3: TGTGCCAGTAGTGCCTACGAGGACACCGGGGAGCTGTTTTTT. Protein sequence: CASSAYEDTGELFF.

The rearrangement uses TRBV18 and TRBJ2-3; 13 nucleotides align to TRBD2. The CDR3 has 17 amino acids. Germline lookup yields CDR1 KGHSH and CDR2 LQKENI. J lost 10 bases, V lost 5 bases, and 15 bases had no gene match. The CDR3 DNA sequence: TGTGCCAGCTCAGAACTAGCGGGAGGGCCCAGTCGGACTTCGCAGTATTTT. Protein sequence: CASSELAGGPSRTSQYF.

This clone was seen a single time. The chain is built from TRBV11-3 and TRBJ2-1; 14 bases are a match to TRBD2. This CDR3 contains 16 residues. J lost 4 bases, V lost 4 bases, and 3 bases had no gene match. Germline V gene sequence: CDR1 SGHNT, CDR2 YENEEA. CDR3 amino acids: CASSSGTSGGYNEQFF. Written as DNA, the CDR3 is TGTGCCAGCAGCTCCGGGACTAGCGGGGGTTACAATGAGCAGTTCTTC.

V gene TRBV2 combines with J gene TRBJ1-2; D is unresolved. This CDR3 region has 15 residues. V was trimmed by 4 bases and J by 2 bases, leaving 14 bases between them. Germline V gives CDR1 SNHLY, CDR2 FYNNEI. Here the CDR3 reads CASSALGLTNYGYTF. The CDR3, as DNA: TGTGCCAGCAGTGCCCTAGGACTCACGAACTATGGCTACACCTTC.

CDR3 DNA sequence: TGTGCCAGTAATTTGAGGGCCCTCCCCTCTGGGGCCAACGTCCTGACTTTC. Protein: CASNLRALPSGANVLTF. The genes are TRBV19 and TRBJ2-6, with D maybe TRBD2 (5 bases). The CDR3 sequence is 17 residues long. Trimming stripped 7 bases from V and 0 bases from J, with 16 bases between. Germline CDR1 is LNHDA and CDR2 is SQIVND (reference sequence).

A single count supports this clone. CDR3 coding DNA: TGTGCCAGCAGTGAAGCAGTCAGGAATTCACCCCTCCACTTT. Amino acid sequence: CASSEAVRNSPLHF. This rearrangement joins TRBV6-1 to TRBJ1-6; D uncertain. This CDR3 region has 14 residues. The V gene's germline CDR1 is MNHNS and CDR2 SASEGT. Trimming removed 0 bases at V and 7 bases at J, with 7 bases between.

The J gene is TRBJ2-7, the V gene TRBV19, with D possibly matching TRBD2 (5 bases). The CDR3 totals 14 residues. Germline CDR1 reads LNHDA; CDR2 reads SQIVND (reference sequence). V lost 5 bases and J lost 7, with 18 bases in between. The chain's CDR3 is CASSPANGVGEQYF. CDR3 sequence (DNA): TGTGCCAGTAGTCCGGCGAACGGGGTTGGGGAGCAGTACTTC.

This chain links TRBV11-2 with TRBJ2-7, with 12 bases that match TRBD2. CDR1 and CDR2 (germline): SGHAT, FQNNGV. This CDR3 region has 14 residues. J lost 5 bases, V lost 4 bases, and 3 bases had no gene match. The CDR3 here is CASSSLAGGNEQYF. The CDR3 coding sequence is TGTGCCAGCAGCTCCCTAGCGGGAGGGAACGAGCAGTACTTC.

This clone was seen once. The chain links TRBV30 to TRBJ1-1, with TRBD1 matching 12 bases. In germline, CDR1 is GTSNPN, CDR2 SVGIG (reference sequence). This CDR3 comprises 13 residues. Trimming took 5 bases from V and 8 from J; bases not matched to a gene: 6. Written as DNA, the CDR3 is TGTGCCTGGGCGGGACAGGGGGCCGGGGAAGCTTTCTTT. It codes for CAWAGQGAGEAFF.

About this clone itself: Other DNA sequences within the sample encode an identical CDR3. The chain employs TRBV6-5 and TRBJ1-2; 8 bases are shared with TRBD1. In germline, CDR1 is MNHEY, CDR2 SVGAGI. The CDR3 is 13 residues long. V shed 2 bases and J 4 bases; nucleotides not matched to a gene: 0. For the CDR3, the DNA is TGTGCCAGCAGTTACGACAGGGGCTATGGCTACACCTTC. It specifies CASSYDRGYGYTF.

This clone was seen more than once but under ten times. This CDR3 is CASSLEGEGRYNEQFF. The CDR3 coding sequence is TGTGCCAGCAGCTTGGAGGGGGAGGGGCGCTACAATGAGCAGTTCTTC. The chain combines TRBV5-6 with TRBJ2-1; maybe TRBD2 (7 bases). V was pared by 0 bases and J by 3 bases, with 13 bases between. This CDR3 has 16 amino acids. Germline V gene sequence: CDR1 SGHDT, CDR2 YYEEEE.

This clone was counted only a few times. The V call is TRBV19, the J call TRBJ1-1; 7 positions match TRBD1. J gave up 2 bases and V 1 base, and 7 bases lay outside the gene matches. Germline assignment: CDR1 LNHDA and CDR2 SQIVND (reference sequence). The CDR3 spans 16 residues. The DNA for the CDR3 is TGTGCCAGTAGTATAGCTGGGACAGCACCTAACACTGAAGCTTTCTTT. Protein product: CASSIAGTAPNTEAFF.

The rearrangement uses TRBV7-3 and TRBJ2-1; perhaps TRBD1 as D (5 bases). The V end was cut by 5 bases, the J end by 4 bases, with 9 bases between. The CDR3 has 13 residues. Looked up from germline, CDR1 is SGHTA and CDR2 is FQGTGA. Here the CDR3 reads CASSLDSYNEQFF. The DNA of the CDR3 is TGTGCCAGCAGCCTAGACAGTTACAATGAGCAGTTCTTC.

The chain links TRBV7-2 to TRBJ1-4; tentative D call: TRBD1 (6 bases). The V gene's germline CDR1 is SGHTA and CDR2 FQGNSA. V was cut by 3 bases and J by 2 bases, with 10 bases left in between. The CDR3 runs to 15 residues. This CDR3 is CASSFQGRTNEKLFF. The CDR3 DNA is TGTGCCAGCAGCTTCCAGGGGCGGACTAATGAAAAACTGTTTTTT.

This chain links TRBV7-3 with TRBJ2-1, with TRBD2 matching 9 bases. Germline assignment: CDR1 SGHTA and CDR2 FQGTGA. This CDR3 is built from 15 residues. The ends lost 5 bases at V and 4 bases at J; junction bases unmatched: 6. Here the CDR3 reads CASSPTSGPYNEQFF. The CDR3 DNA follows: TGTGCCAGCAGCCCCACTAGCGGGCCGTACAATGAGCAGTTCTTC.

V and J are TRBV5-4 and TRBJ1-4; D ambiguous. Trimming removed 4 bases at V and 2 bases at J, with 6 bases between. The CDR3 sequence is 13 residues long. Germline assignment: CDR1 SGHNT and CDR2 YYREEE (reference sequence). The chain's CDR3 is CASSAGTNEKLFF. In DNA form, the CDR3 reads TGTGCCAGCAGCGCCGGGACTAATGAAAAACTGTTTTTT.

This clone occurred once. V is TRBV28 and J is TRBJ1-1; 7 bases match TRBD1. Germline values: CDR1 MDHEN, CDR2 SYDVKM. This CDR3 has 14 amino acids. With V trimmed by 7 bases and J by 0 bases, 5 bases remained unmatched. The DNA for the CDR3 is TGTGCCAGCAAGCCGGGACAGCTGAACACTGAAGCTTTCTTT. It yields the protein CASKPGQLNTEAFF.

The gene calls are TRBV5-1 and TRBJ1-5; weak D call: TRBD1 (6 bases). Trimming cost V 4 bases and J 0 bases, with 14 bases left between them. This CDR3 comprises 16 residues. CDR1 is SGHRS and CDR2 is YFSETQ in the germline V gene. CDR3 in amino acids: CASSQQGSYSNQPQHF. For the CDR3, the DNA is TGCGCCAGCAGCCAGCAGGGGTCCTATAGCAATCAGCCCCAGCATTTT.

The chain joins TRBV27 to TRBJ2-7, with TRBD1 matching over 8 bases. Germline trimming cut 3 bases from V and 6 bases from J; bases unmatched to any gene: 10. Germline V lookup: CDR1 MNHEY, CDR2 SMNVEV (reference sequence). The CDR3 is 15 amino acids. The CDR3 here is CASSFSGQGPSEQYF. CDR3 nucleotide sequence: TGTGCCAGCAGTTTCTCAGGACAGGGCCCATCCGAGCAGTACTTC.

This clone was detected a few times. V is TRBV4-3 and J is TRBJ2-3; 7 positions match TRBD2. Germline V gene sequence: CDR1 LGHNA, CDR2 YSLEER. Unmatched junction bases numbered 9, after V lost 0 bases and J lost 0 bases. The CDR3 has 18 amino acids. CDR3 protein: CASSQDVSSGRSTDTQYF. The CDR3 nucleotides are TGCGCCAGCAGCCAAGATGTCTCTAGCGGAAGAAGCACAGATACGCAGTATTTT.

The CDR3 protein is CASSFRGQGYEQYF. The CDR3 region has the DNA TGTGCCAGCAGTTTTAGGGGACAGGGCTACGAGCAGTACTTC. This sequence joins TRBV28 and TRBJ2-7; 9 bases agree with TRBD1. V lost 3 bases, J lost 3 bases, and 3 bases stayed unmatched. This CDR3 contains 14 residues. The germline V gene has CDR1 MDHEN and CDR2 SYDVKM.

The CDR3 DNA reads as TGCGCCAGCAGCTCCGGACACTCAAGCTCCTACGAGCAGTACTTC. Protein product: CASSSGHSSSYEQYF. The J gene is TRBJ2-7, the V gene TRBV5-1, with D maybe TRBD1 (5 bases). Looked up from germline, CDR1 is SGHRS and CDR2 is YFSETQ. The CDR3 is made up of 15 amino acids. The V and J ends lost 3 bases and 0 bases respectively, with 13 bases between them. Together with reference TRBV5-1 and TRBJ2-7, the CDR3 gives the full variable domain: KAGVTQTPRYLIKTRGQQVTLSCSPISGHRSVSWYQQTPGQGLQFLFEYFSETQRNKGNFPGRFSGRQFSNSRSEMNVSTLELGDSALYLCASSSGHSSSYEQYFGPGTRLTVT.

The rearrangement links TRBV10-1 to TRBJ2-1; 8 positions match TRBD1. The CDR3 is 13 residues long. V lost 6 bases and J lost 8; bases outside the gene matches: 6. The germline gives CDR1 WNHNN, CDR2 SYGVQD (reference sequence). The CDR3 coding sequence is TGCGCCAGCAGGGGACAGGCAATGCATGAGCAGTTCTTC. Translating gives CASRGQAMHEQFF.